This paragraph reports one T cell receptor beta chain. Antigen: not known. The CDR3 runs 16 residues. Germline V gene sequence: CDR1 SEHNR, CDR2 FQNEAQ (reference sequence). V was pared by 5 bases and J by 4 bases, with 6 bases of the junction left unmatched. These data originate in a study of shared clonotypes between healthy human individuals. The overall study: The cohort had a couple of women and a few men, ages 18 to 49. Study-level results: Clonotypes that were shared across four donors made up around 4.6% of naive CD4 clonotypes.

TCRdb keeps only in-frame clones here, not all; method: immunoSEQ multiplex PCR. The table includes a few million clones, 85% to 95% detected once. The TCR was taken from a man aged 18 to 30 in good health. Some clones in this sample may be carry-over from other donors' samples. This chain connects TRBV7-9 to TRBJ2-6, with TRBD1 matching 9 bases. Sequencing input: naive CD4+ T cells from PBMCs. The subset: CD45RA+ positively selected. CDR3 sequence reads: CASSIGTGSGANVLTF. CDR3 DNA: TGTGCCAGCAGCATCGGGACAGGGTCGGGGGCCAACGTCCTGACTTTC.